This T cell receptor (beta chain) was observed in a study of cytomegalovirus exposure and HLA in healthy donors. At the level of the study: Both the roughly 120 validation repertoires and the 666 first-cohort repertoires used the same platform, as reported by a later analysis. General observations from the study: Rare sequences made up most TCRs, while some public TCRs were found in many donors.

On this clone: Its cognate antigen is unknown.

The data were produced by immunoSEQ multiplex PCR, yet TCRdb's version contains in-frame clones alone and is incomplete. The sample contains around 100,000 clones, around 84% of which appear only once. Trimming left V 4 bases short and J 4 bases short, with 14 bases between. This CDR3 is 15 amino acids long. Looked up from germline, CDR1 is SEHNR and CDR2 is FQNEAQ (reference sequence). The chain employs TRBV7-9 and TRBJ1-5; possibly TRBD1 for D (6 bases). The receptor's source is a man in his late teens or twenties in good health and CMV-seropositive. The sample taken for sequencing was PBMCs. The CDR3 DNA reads TGTGCCAGCAGCTCGTCAGGGGCGGTAAATCAGCCCCAGCATTTT. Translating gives CASSSSGAVNQPQHF.